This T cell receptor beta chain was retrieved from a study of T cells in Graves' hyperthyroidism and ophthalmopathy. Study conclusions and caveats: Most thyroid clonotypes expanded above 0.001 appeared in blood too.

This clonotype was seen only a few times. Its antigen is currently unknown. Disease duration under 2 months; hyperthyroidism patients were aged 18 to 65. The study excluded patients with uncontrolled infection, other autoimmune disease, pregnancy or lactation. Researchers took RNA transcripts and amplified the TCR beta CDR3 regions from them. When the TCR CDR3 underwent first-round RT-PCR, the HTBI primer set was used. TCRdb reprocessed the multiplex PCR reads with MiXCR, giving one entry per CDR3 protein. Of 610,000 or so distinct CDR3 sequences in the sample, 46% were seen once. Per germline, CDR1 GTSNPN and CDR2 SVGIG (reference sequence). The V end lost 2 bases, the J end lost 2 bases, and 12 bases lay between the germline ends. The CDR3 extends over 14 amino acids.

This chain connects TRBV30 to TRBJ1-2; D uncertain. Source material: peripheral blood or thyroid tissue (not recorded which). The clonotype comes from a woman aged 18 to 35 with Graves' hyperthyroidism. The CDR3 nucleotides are TGTGCCTGGAGTAGACCCACCTGGAACTATGGCTACACCTTC. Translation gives CAWSRPTWNYGYTF.